One sample yielded the 26 T cell receptor beta chains listed below, sequenced in a study of blood T cell repertoires in COVID-19. The method was immunoSEQ multiplex PCR; TCRdb's version includes in-frame clones alone and lacks a portion of them. The sample holds about 240,000 clones, 88% seen once. Material: peripheral blood. The origin of the receptors is a woman aged 30 to 39 with acute or convalescent COVID-19.

J is TRBJ2-1 and V is TRBV19, with TRBD1 matching over 12 bases. CDR1 and CDR2 (germline): LNHDA, SQIVND (reference sequence). With V trimmed by 0 bases and J by 7 bases, 10 bases remained unmatched. The CDR3 is 18 residues long. CDR3 nucleotides: TGTGCCAGTAGTATAGACCGAGCCGGGACAGGGGGCCGAAATGAGCAGTTCTTC. Its protein is CASSIDRAGTGGRNEQFF. Based on the CDR3 plus reference TRBV19 and TRBJ2-1, the full variable domain is DGGITQSPKYLFRKEGQNVTLSCEQNLNHDAMYWYRQDPGQGLRLIYYSQIVNDFQKGDIAEGYSVSREKKESFPLTVTSAQKNPTAFYLCASSIDRAGTGGRNEQFFGPGTRLTVL.

The rearrangement joins TRBV30 to TRBJ1-5, with a weak D call TRBD1 (5 bases). Germline CDR1 and CDR2: GTSNPN and SVGIG (reference sequence). Trimming removed 5 bases from V and 7 bases from J, with 18 bases in between. The CDR3 length is 14 residues. The CDR3 loop is CAWAVGQGGQPQHF. The CDR3 DNA is TGTGCCTGGGCCGTGGGGCAGGGTGGCCAGCCCCAGCATTTT.

This chain links TRBV5-1 with TRBJ1-1, with D uncertain. Trimming cost V 4 bases and J 4 bases, with 20 bases left between them. The CDR3 length is 16 residues. The germline CDR1 and CDR2 sequences are SGHRS and YFSETQ. The DNA of the CDR3 is TGCGCCAGCAGCGTCCATACGCAGGCCCCAGGCACTGAAGCTTTCTTT. This codes for CASSVHTQAPGTEAFF.

This chain joins TRBV6-2 or TRBV6-3 and TRBJ2-5, with 7 bases fitting TRBD1. Germline assignment: CDR1 MNHEY and CDR2 SVGEGT. With 0 bases clipped from V and 1 base from J, the junction kept 5 bases outside the gene matches. The CDR3 runs 16 residues. In DNA form, the CDR3 reads TGTGCCAGCAGTTACTCCAGGGACAGTTTCCAAGAGACCCAGTACTTC. Protein product: CASSYSRDSFQETQYF.

The chain links TRBV14 to TRBJ2-7; 15 bases match TRBD2. Trimming cost V 6 bases and J 7 bases; bases outside gene matches: 16. The CDR3 has 18 residues. Germline V gene sequence: CDR1 SGHDN, CDR2 FVKESK. This CDR3 is CASRQSGTSGRKRGEQYF. CDR3 DNA: TGTGCCAGCAGACAATCCGGGACTAGCGGGAGGAAGAGGGGAGAGCAGTACTTC.

V usage is TRBV11-2 and J usage is TRBJ1-1, with 7 positions matching TRBD1. The V gene's germline CDR1 is SGHAT and CDR2 FQNNGV. Trimming took 5 bases from V and 3 from J; bases not matched to a gene: 9. This CDR3 comprises 15 residues. The CDR3 is CASSPSTGRDTEAFF. The CDR3 nucleotides are TGTGCCAGCAGCCCTTCGACAGGGAGAGACACTGAAGCTTTCTTT. Supplemented by reference TRBV11-2 and TRBJ1-1, the full variable domain reads EAGVAQSPRYKIIEKRQSVAFWCNPISGHATLYWYQQILGQGPKLLIQFQNNGVVDDSQLPKDRFSAERLKGVDSTLKIQPAKLEDSAVYLCASSPSTGRDTEAFFGQGTRLTVV.

V is TRBV6-5 and J is TRBJ2-2, with 7 bases matching TRBD2. J was trimmed by 4 bases and V by 0 bases; bases with no gene match: 5. Germline V gene lookup returns CDR1 MNHEY and CDR2 SVGAGI. This CDR3 is 16 amino acids long. CDR3 protein: CASSYSGGSPTGELFF. The DNA for the CDR3 is TGTGCCAGCAGTTACTCTGGCGGGAGTCCCACCGGGGAGCTGTTTTTT.

The chain couples TRBV5-1 to TRBJ1-4; weak D call: TRBD1 (6 bases). The length of the CDR3 is 15 residues. The V end was cut by 4 bases, the J end by 4 bases, with 14 bases between. Germline CDR1 SGHRS, CDR2 YFSETQ. The CDR3 nucleotides are TGCGCCAGCAGCCTAGGACAGACCCTTAATGAAAAACTGTTTTTT. Protein: CASSLGQTLNEKLFF.

This rearrangement joins TRBV7-6 to TRBJ2-3; TRBD1 aligns across 7 bases. Germline V lookup: CDR1 SGHVS, CDR2 FNYEAQ. The CDR3 sequence is 15 residues long. Trimming at V came to 0 bases and at J to 1 base, leaving 1 base not matched to a gene. The CDR3 loop reads CASSLAQGGTDTQYF. In nucleotides, the CDR3 is TGTGCCAGCAGCTTAGCCCAGGGGGGCACAGATACGCAGTATTTT.

The rearrangement links TRBV10-3 to TRBJ2-3; tentatively, D is TRBD2 (6 bases). The CDR3 is 15 residues long. V lost 3 bases and J lost 2, with 12 bases in between. Germline CDR1 ENHRY, CDR2 SYGVKD. CDR3 sequence (DNA): TGTGCCATCAGTGACCCCGCGGGATTCACAGATACGCAGTATTTT. This translates into CAISDPAGFTDTQYF.

The sample holds one count of this clone. This rearrangement joins TRBV5-1 to TRBJ2-4; D might be TRBD1 (5 bases). From germline, CDR1 is SGHRS and CDR2 YFSETQ. Trimming stripped 7 bases from V and 5 bases from J, with 16 bases between. The CDR3 extends over 14 amino acids. The CDR3 reads CASCGRVVQNIQYF. The CDR3 DNA follows: TGCGCCAGCTGCGGCAGGGTCGTGCAAAACATTCAGTACTTC.

The genes are TRBV5-1 and TRBJ1-6; the match to TRBD1 covers 7 bases. The CDR3 consists of 18 residues. Unmatched junction bases numbered 12, after V lost 3 bases and J lost 3 bases. Germline CDR1 reads SGHRS; CDR2 reads YFSETQ. The CDR3, as DNA: TGCGCCAGCAGCTCGCAAGGACAGGTCGGAGGCTATAATTCACCCCTCCACTTT. It codes for CASSSQGQVGGYNSPLHF.

This clone came up once. The gene calls are TRBV11-3 and TRBJ2-7; 9 bases map to TRBD2. The CDR3 loop spans 16 amino acids. Germline V gene lookup returns CDR1 SGHNT and CDR2 YENEEA. V dropped 4 bases and J dropped 5; count of bases not matched to a gene: 12. In DNA form, the CDR3 reads TGTGCCAGCAGCTCACCAAGGGCTAGCGGGACCCACGAGCAGTACTTC. Translated, it gives CASSSPRASGTHEQYF.

The chain links TRBV5-1 to TRBJ2-5, with 7 bases lining up with TRBD2. Germline loops: CDR1 SGHRS, CDR2 YFSETQ. The length of the CDR3 is 14 residues. V shed 2 bases and J 5 bases; nucleotides not matched to a gene: 6. The chain's CDR3 is CASSFGGGVETQYF. The CDR3 bases are TGCGCCAGCAGCTTCGGCGGGGGAGTTGAGACCCAGTACTTC.

This chain connects TRBV11-3 to TRBJ2-7; D ambiguous. The length of the CDR3 is 13 residues. The germline V gene encodes CDR1 SGHNT and CDR2 YENEEA. Deletions cut 8 bases from V and 6 bases from J, with 17 bases between. The CDR3 DNA follows: TGTGCCAGCGCATCATTGGTTGGCGGCGAGCAGTACTTC. It codes for CASASLVGGEQYF.

This chain joins TRBV29-1 and TRBJ2-2; a weak D match, TRBD1 (5 bases). CDR1 and CDR2 from the germline V gene are SQVTM and ANQGSEA. The CDR3 runs 12 residues. CDR3 loop: CIPTGNTGELFF. The CDR3 DNA is TGCATCCCCACAGGGAACACCGGGGAGCTGTTTTTT.

With respect to this clone: The junction differs from germline at one of its ends, possibly a read error. The J gene is TRBJ2-7, the V gene TRBV7-3; 8 nucleotides align to TRBD1. The germline gives CDR1 SGHTA, CDR2 FQGTGA. The length of the CDR3 is 15 residues. CDR3 in DNA: TGTGCCAGCAGCCTAACCGGGACAGGCTCCTACGAGCAGTACTTC. Translating gives CASSLTGTGSYEQYF.

The V gene is TRBV18, the J gene TRBJ2-5, with D tentatively TRBD1 (6 bases). This CDR3 is 12 amino acids long. Germline-derived CDR1 and CDR2 are KGHSH and LQKENI. V shed 6 bases and J shed 5 bases, with 10 bases lying between them. As DNA, the CDR3 is TGTGCCAGCTCCCGGACAGAGGAGACCCAGTACTTC. Amino acid sequence: CASSRTEETQYF.

V and J are TRBV27 and TRBJ1-1; weak D call: TRBD1 (6 bases). The V gene's germline CDR1 is MNHEY and CDR2 SMNVEV (reference sequence). V gave up 5 bases and J gave up 3 bases, with 16 bases separating them. The CDR3 has 15 amino acids. In DNA form, the CDR3 reads TGTGCCAGCAGTCCGGAACAGGGAGGGTACACTGAAGCTTTCTTT. The encoded protein is CASSPEQGGYTEAFF.

This clone appeared once. The V and J genes are TRBV27 and TRBJ2-5; TRBD2 agrees at 8 bases. Germline V gives CDR1 MNHEY, CDR2 SMNVEV (reference sequence). Trimming at V came to 6 bases and at J to 2 bases, leaving 5 bases not matched to a gene. There are 14 residues in the CDR3. Written as DNA, the CDR3 is TGTGCCAGCAGCCTTAGCGGGACTCAAGAGACCCAGTACTTC. Translation: CASSLSGTQETQYF.

Remarks on this clone: The same CDR3 can be traced to other DNA sequences in this sample. The chain is built from TRBV9 and TRBJ2-7; weak D call: TRBD2 (6 bases). This CDR3 contains 13 residues. Per germline, CDR1 SGDLS and CDR2 YYNGEE. V was clipped by 0 bases and J by 2 bases, with 6 bases between them. The CDR3 sequence: CASSVGLAYEQYF. DNA for the CDR3: TGTGCCAGCAGCGTAGGACTAGCCTACGAGCAGTACTTC.

As regards this clone: Other DNA sequences within the sample encode an identical CDR3. The chain links TRBV5-1 to TRBJ1-3; D not resolved. Deletions cut 0 bases from V and 4 bases from J, with 11 bases between. This CDR3 comprises 15 residues. The germline gives CDR1 SGHRS, CDR2 YFSETQ. The CDR3 bases are TGCGCCAGCAGCTTGGTGGCCGGAGCAGGAAACACCATATATTTT. This translates into CASSLVAGAGNTIYF.

The chain carries TRBV5-4 and TRBJ2-1; D perhaps matches TRBD2 (6 bases). There are 14 residues in the CDR3. Germline V lookup: CDR1 SGHNT, CDR2 YYREEE (reference sequence). The germline V and J ends were trimmed by 5 bases and 8 bases, with 17 bases remaining between them. CDR3 sequence: CASRRDSFSDEQFF. The CDR3, as DNA: TGTGCCAGCAGGCGGGACTCCTTTTCGGATGAGCAGTTCTTC.

This clone was detected only once. V usage is TRBV7-8 and J usage is TRBJ2-2; 8 bases line up with TRBD2. The V gene end was trimmed by 5 bases and the J gene end by 4 bases; junction bases not matched to a gene: 6. Germline V gene data show CDR1 as SGHVS and CDR2 as FQNEAQ. CDR3 length: 15 amino acids. The CDR3 here is CASSARLAPTGELFF. In nucleotides, the CDR3 is TGTGCCAGCAGCGCTCGACTAGCGCCCACCGGGGAGCTGTTTTTT.

V and J are TRBV9 and TRBJ2-3, with 9 bases aligning to TRBD2. Germline V CDR1 and CDR2: SGDLS, YYNGEE. The CDR3 extends over 16 amino acids. V shed 0 bases, J shed 4 bases, and the junction held 6 bases outside the gene matches. The DNA for the CDR3 is TGTGCCAGCAGCGTAGCTGCGGGAGGGCCCGCAGATACGCAGTATTTT. Amino acids: CASSVAAGGPADTQYF.

This rearrangement joins TRBV5-6 to TRBJ2-3; weak D call: TRBD1 (6 bases). Trimming stripped 1 base from V and 0 bases from J, with 15 bases between. CDR1 is SGHDT and CDR2 is YYEEEE in the germline V gene. CDR3 length: 17 residues. CDR3 in DNA: TGTGCCAGCAGCTTGCGGTTAGCAGGGGTTAGCACAGATACGCAGTATTTT. Encoded protein: CASSLRLAGVSTDTQYF.